One T cell receptor (beta chain) is described in this entry. The antigen is undetermined. Sequencing targeted expressed TCRB transcripts, as all isolated RNA had been reverse transcribed. Only in-frame clones appear in the TCRdb table, and some are missing; sequencing was by immunoSEQ multiplex PCR. The table records 250,000 to 350,000 clones, around 15% of them present only once. This record belongs to a study of beta chain features in type 1 diabetes. Across the whole study: The patients were much like the healthy donors in age, gender and cell yields. Study-level findings and limits: Patients showed naive, central memory and Treg TCRB repertoires that appeared more similar than those of healthy donors. Type 1 diabetes patients had moderately but significantly shorter TCRB CDR3s in all four CD4+ subsets.

The CDR3 runs 13 residues. Trimming shortened V by 4 bases and J by 4 bases, and 9 bases separated the two germline ends. Germline values: CDR1 SGHDT, CDR2 YYEEEE. This clonotype was obtained from a man aged 30 to 39 in good health. The rearrangement joins TRBV5-6 to TRBJ1-5; no clear D gene. The specimen sequenced was central memory CD4+ T cells from blood. The CDR3 reads CASSPFRNQPQHF. The CDR3 DNA sequence: TGTGCCAGCAGCCCATTCAGAAATCAGCCCCAGCATTTT.